The rows below give T cell receptor beta chains drawn from one sample of a study of CD8 T cells in ankylosing spondylitis. One entry per CDR3 protein results from TCRdb running MiXCR on the 5' RACE reads. Of some 400,000 distinct CDR3 sequences listed, approximately 20% are singletons. The sample taken for sequencing was blood, either unsorted or a sorted T cell fraction (not recorded which). Receptors originate from a male donor with ankylosing spondylitis. Each CDR3 is given with its conserved first and last residue. The D gene is left open where the match is weak. A clone size is listed for some rows: how often the clone was seen (once, few, many), or a class if it is expanded.

J gene: TRBJ2-2
V gene: TRBV6-5
D gene: TRBD2
clone size: few
CDR3 DNA: TGTGCCAGCAGTTCCGGACTAGCGCTGGGGGAGCTGTTTTTT
CDR3 protein: CASSSGLALGELFF

J gene: TRBJ2-3
V gene: TRBV5-1
D gene: NA
clone size: NA
CDR3 DNA: TGCGCCAGCATATCGTCCACAGATACGCAGTATTTT
CDR3 protein: CASISSTDTQYF

J gene: TRBJ2-2
V gene: TRBV20-1
D gene: NA
clone size: NA
CDR3 DNA: TGCAGTGCTAGGGCAGGACACCTCGCGAACACCGGGGAGCTGTTTTTT
CDR3 protein: CSARAGHLANTGELFF

J gene: TRBJ2-1
V gene: TRBV19
D gene: TRBD2
clone size: few
CDR3 DNA: TGTGCCAGTAGCAAACTAGCGGGAGCAGTGAATGAGCAGTTCTTC
CDR3 protein: CASSKLAGAVNEQFF

J gene: TRBJ2-5
V gene: TRBV5-1
D gene: TRBD1
clone size: few
CDR3 DNA: TGCGCCAGCAGCTGGGAGGGGACAGGGATTTTAGAGACCCAGTACTTC
CDR3 protein: CASSWEGTGILETQYF

J gene: TRBJ2-1
V gene: TRBV18
D gene: NA
clone size: NA
CDR3 DNA: TGTGCCAGCTCACCATGGTCTAAAACCGACAATGAGCAGTTCTTC
CDR3 protein: CASSPWSKTDNEQFF

J gene: TRBJ2-5
V gene: TRBV5-1
D gene: TRBD2
clone size: NA
CDR3 DNA: TGCGCCAGCAGGAATTTAAAGGGACTAGCGGGAGCAGAGACCCAGTACTTC
CDR3 protein: CASRNLKGLAGAETQYF

J gene: TRBJ2-1
V gene: TRBV28
D gene: NA
clone size: many
CDR3 DNA: TGTGCCAGCAAGACCTTCAGGGCAGGTGAGCAGTTCTTC
CDR3 protein: CASKTFRAGEQFF

J gene: TRBJ2-5
V gene: TRBV29-1
D gene: TRBD2
clone size: few
CDR3 DNA: TGCAGCGTCCGACTAGCCCCCCAAGAGACCCAGTACTTC
CDR3 protein: CSVRLAPQETQYF

J gene: TRBJ2-3
V gene: TRBV30
D gene: TRBD1
clone size: few
CDR3 DNA: TGTGCCTGGAGTGCCGTCCAGGACAGGGGGGCAGATACGCAGTATTTT
CDR3 protein: CAWSAVQDRGADTQYF

J gene: TRBJ2-7
V gene: TRBV15
D gene: TRBD1
clone size: few
CDR3 DNA: TGTGCCACCAGCAGAGATGGGACAGGTAGCCACGAGCAGTACTTC
CDR3 protein: CATSRDGTGSHEQYF

J gene: TRBJ1-5
V gene: TRBV6-5
D gene: TRBD1
clone size: NA
CDR3 DNA: TGTGCCAGCAGTAACCCGGGACAGGGCTTGCAGCCCCAGCATTTT
CDR3 protein: CASSNPGQGLQPQHF

J gene: TRBJ2-5
V gene: TRBV12-3/TRBV12-4
D gene: NA
clone size: NA
CDR3 DNA: TGTGCCAGCAGCTCCCAGGGGCCTGAGACCCAGTACTTC
CDR3 protein: CASSSQGPETQYF

J gene: TRBJ1-5
V gene: TRBV28
D gene: TRBD1
clone size: many
CDR3 DNA: TGTGCCAGCAGCCGGACAGGTGACGATCAGCCCCAGCATTTT
CDR3 protein: CASSRTGDDQPQHF

J gene: TRBJ2-7
V gene: TRBV14
D gene: NA
clone size: many
CDR3 DNA: TGTGCCAGCAGCCCCCACAGCTACGAGCAGTACTTC
CDR3 protein: CASSPHSYEQYF

J gene: TRBJ1-1
V gene: TRBV5-1
D gene: NA
clone size: few
CDR3 DNA: TGCGCCAGCAGCCGGGCAAGTATGAACACTGAAGCTTTCTTT
CDR3 protein: CASSRASMNTEAFF

J gene: TRBJ2-5
V gene: TRBV9
D gene: NA
clone size: NA
CDR3 DNA: TGTGCCGGCAGCCCCCACGGACAGCAAGAGACCCAGTACTTC
CDR3 protein: CAGSPHGQQETQYF

J gene: TRBJ2-3
V gene: TRBV25-1
D gene: TRBD1
clone size: many
CDR3 DNA: TGTGCCACCTCAGACAGGGGGCGAAATACGCAGTATTTT
CDR3 protein: CATSDRGRNTQYF

J gene: TRBJ2-7
V gene: TRBV6-1
D gene: TRBD1
clone size: few
CDR3 DNA: TGTGCCACCGTTCGGACAGGGAGCTACGAGCAGTACTTC
CDR3 protein: CATVRTGSYEQYF

J gene: TRBJ2-6
V gene: TRBV29-1
D gene: NA
clone size: NA
CDR3 DNA: TGCAGCGTTGACGGGGTCGCTGGGGCCAACGTCCTGACTTTC
CDR3 protein: CSVDGVAGANVLTF

J gene: TRBJ2-1
V gene: TRBV20-1
D gene: NA
clone size: NA
CDR3 DNA: TGCAGTGCTAACGGGTTGCTGAATGAGCAGTTCTTC
CDR3 protein: CSANGLLNEQFF

J gene: TRBJ1-5
V gene: TRBV12-3/TRBV12-4
D gene: NA
clone size: NA
CDR3 DNA: TGTGCCAGCAGTTCCGGGACTGGGGGGGATCAGCCCCAGCATTTT
CDR3 protein: CASSSGTGGDQPQHF

J gene: TRBJ2-5
V gene: TRBV5-1
D gene: NA
clone size: many
CDR3 DNA: TGTGCCAGCAGCTTAGTAGGCGAGACCCAGTACTTC
CDR3 protein: CASSLVGETQYF

J gene: TRBJ1-1
V gene: TRBV10-3
D gene: NA
clone size: NA
CDR3 DNA: TGTGCCATCAGCGGTTCGTGGGAGGGGGAAGCTTTCTTT
CDR3 protein: CAISGSWEGEAFF

J gene: TRBJ2-3
V gene: TRBV6-1
D gene: TRBD1
clone size: many
CDR3 DNA: TGTGCCAGCAGTGCCGGGACAGCAGTCACAGATACGCAGTATTTT
CDR3 protein: CASSAGTAVTDTQYF

J gene: TRBJ2-7
V gene: TRBV5-1
D gene: TRBD2
clone size: few
CDR3 DNA: TGTGCCAGCAGCTTAGCCCTAGCGGGAGGGTACGAGCAGTACTTC
CDR3 protein: CASSLALAGGYEQYF

J gene: TRBJ1-5
V gene: TRBV28
D gene: NA
clone size: NA
CDR3 DNA: TGTGCCAGCAGTTCCCAATTAAAGGGTAGCAATCAGCCCCAGCATTTT
CDR3 protein: CASSSQLKGSNQPQHF

J gene: TRBJ1-1
V gene: TRBV6-2/TRBV6-3
D gene: NA
clone size: NA
CDR3 DNA: TGTGCCAGCAGTTACAACGGGGGGCAAAACACTGAAGCTTTCTTT
CDR3 protein: CASSYNGGQNTEAFF

J gene: TRBJ2-7
V gene: TRBV12-3/TRBV12-4
D gene: TRBD2
clone size: NA
CDR3 DNA: TGTGCCAGCAGTTCTTTTCACGGGACTAGCCAGACCTCCTACGAGCAGTACTTC
CDR3 protein: CASSSFHGTSQTSYEQYF

J gene: TRBJ2-3
V gene: TRBV6-1
D gene: NA
clone size: few
CDR3 DNA: TGTGCCAGCAGTCCCGGACGGGTGGGAGATACGCAGTATTTT
CDR3 protein: CASSPGRVGDTQYF

J gene: TRBJ2-3
V gene: TRBV15
D gene: TRBD2
clone size: few
CDR3 DNA: TGTGCCACCAGCAGAGTCCCTAGCGGCAGCACAGATACGCAGTATTTT
CDR3 protein: CATSRVPSGSTDTQYF

J gene: TRBJ2-7
V gene: TRBV4-1
D gene: NA
clone size: NA
CDR3 DNA: TGCGCCAGCAGCCAAGATCCCGGGATCCGGTACGAGCAGTACTTC
CDR3 protein: CASSQDPGIRYEQYF

J gene: TRBJ1-5
V gene: TRBV28
D gene: NA
clone size: NA
CDR3 DNA: TGTGCCAGCAGGATACAGGCTCAGCCCCAGCATTTT
CDR3 protein: CASRIQAQPQHF

J gene: TRBJ2-1
V gene: TRBV5-1
D gene: NA
clone size: many
CDR3 DNA: TGCGCCAGCAGCCCCCGTGATATGGGAGTCAAGGGTGAGCAGTTCTTC
CDR3 protein: CASSPRDMGVKGEQFF

J gene: TRBJ2-7
V gene: TRBV18
D gene: NA
clone size: many
CDR3 DNA: TGTGCCAGCTCACCTACAACCTACGAGCAGTACTTC
CDR3 protein: CASSPTTYEQYF

J gene: TRBJ2-3
V gene: TRBV11-2
D gene: TRBD2
clone size: few
CDR3 DNA: TGTGCCAGCAGCTCTAACGGGGGGACTAGCACAGATACGCAGTATTTT
CDR3 protein: CASSSNGGTSTDTQYF